The source of this T cell receptor beta chain is a study of metastatic and nonmetastatic thyroid tumors. Overall study context: The authors compared repertoires across blood and tumor or nodule tissue from malignant and benign thyroid patients.

Germline assignment: CDR1 MNHNS and CDR2 SASEGT. The length of the CDR3 is 18 residues. V was clipped by 3 bases and J by 3 bases; unmatched bases: 13. TCRdb re-called the PCR reads with MiXCR. The table shows about 32,000 clones, with 20% occurring only once. All patients reached thyroid surgery having received no treatment beforehand. The chain carries TRBV6-1 and TRBJ1-4; 7 positions match TRBD1. Material: blood. This clonotype was obtained from a female donor with papillary thyroid cancer or a benign thyroid nodule (not recorded which). Some clones in this sample may be carry-over from other donors' samples. CDR3 sequence: CASSEWTGTNLANEKLFF. The CDR3 DNA reads as TGTGCCAGCAGTGAGTGGACAGGAACTAATCTAGCTAATGAAAAACTGTTTTTT.